The 7 T cell receptor beta chains listed next were all sequenced from one sample in a study of blood T cell repertoires in COVID-19. Repertoires were generated with immunoSEQ multiplex PCR, while TCRdb's copy carries only in-frame clones and drops some. The sample carries around 140,000 clones, roughly 86% recorded once. The specimen sequenced was peripheral blood. The receptors here all came from a man aged 70 or older with acute or convalescent COVID-19.

This clone was seen more than once but under ten times. V usage is TRBV11-2 and J usage is TRBJ2-7; TRBD1 matches at 9 bases. The CDR3 is made up of 15 amino acids. V lost 5 bases, J lost 3 bases, and 8 bases stayed unmatched. Per the germline V gene, CDR1 is SGHAT and CDR2 is FQNNGV. The CDR3 protein is CASSLRQGEIYEQYF. The DNA for the CDR3 is TGTGCCAGCAGCCTCAGACAGGGGGAAATCTACGAGCAGTACTTC.

This clone was recorded once. The chain's CDR3 is CASSLPGGQPSGNTIYF. CDR3 DNA sequence: TGTGCCAGCAGCCTACCCGGGGGACAGCCCTCTGGAAACACCATATATTTT. The chain carries TRBV2 and TRBJ1-3, with 7 bases lining up with TRBD1. This CDR3 is built from 17 residues. Germline-derived CDR1 and CDR2 are SNHLY and FYNNEI. Losses at the gene ends were 6 bases for V and 0 bases for J; bases not matched to a gene: 11.

This chain connects TRBV2 to TRBJ1-1; no definite D call. This CDR3 is 13 amino acids long. The germline V and J ends were trimmed by 3 bases and 11 bases, with 16 bases remaining between them. Germline-derived CDR1 and CDR2 are SNHLY and FYNNEI. DNA for the CDR3: TGTGCCAGCAGTGAGGGCGGGATGGAGTCGGCTTTCTTT. The encoded protein is CASSEGGMESAFF. Complete variable domain (other parts from reference TRBV2 and TRBJ1-1): EPEVTQTPSHQVTQMGQEVILRCVPISNHLYFYWYRQILGQKVEFLVSFYNNEISEKSEIFDDQFSVERPDGSNFTLKIRSTKLEDSAMYFCASSEGGMESAFFGQGTRLTVV.

This clone was seen just once. CDR3 sequence (DNA): TGTGCCAGCAGCTTCGGGAGGGGACGGAACACTGAAGCTTTCTTT. This codes for CASSFGRGRNTEAFF. The rearrangement joins TRBV7-9 to TRBJ1-1; TRBD1 is a possible D gene (5 bases). The germline V gene has CDR1 SEHNR and CDR2 FQNEAQ (reference sequence). The CDR3 loop spans 15 amino acids. V shed 3 bases and J shed 1 base, with 12 bases lying between them.

This sequence joins TRBV30 and TRBJ2-1; maybe TRBD2 (5 bases). CDR1 is GTSNPN and CDR2 is SVGIG in the germline V gene (reference sequence). V lost 5 bases and J lost 12, with 17 bases in between. The CDR3 has 12 amino acids. The CDR3, as DNA: TGTGCCTGGGGGTCGACTACACGGGGGCAGTTCTTC. It translates to CAWGSTTRGQFF.

The chain links TRBV28 to TRBJ1-6; 8 bases match TRBD1. The CDR3 is 15 residues long. CDR1 and CDR2 from the germline V gene are MDHEN and SYDVKM. J lost 6 bases, V lost 0 bases, and 1 base had no gene match. The CDR3 region is CASSLWGQANSPLHF. CDR3 bases: TGTGCCAGCAGTTTATGGGGACAGGCTAATTCACCCCTCCACTTT.

The chain combines TRBV7-6 with TRBJ2-5; perhaps TRBD2 as D (6 bases). V lost 4 bases and J 5 bases, leaving 11 bases between the germline ends. CDR3 length: 13 amino acids. The germline gives CDR1 SGHVS, CDR2 FNYEAQ. The CDR3 DNA is TGTGCCAGCAGCTCGGGGGTTAGGGAGACCCAGTACTTC. It yields the protein CASSSGVRETQYF.